This T cell receptor (beta chain) was identified during a study of T cells in localized non-small cell lung cancer. CDR1 and CDR2 (germline): SGHNT, YENEEA. Deletions cut 5 bases from V and 0 bases from J, with 13 bases between. This CDR3 is built from 15 residues. Study-level results: The study found T cell clonality highest in uninvolved adjacent lung, above tumor. Among the top 100 tumor clones, a median around 60 appeared in adjacent lung. The study sequenced only one region of the tumor. As a result, intratumor heterogeneity could not be excluded and remains possible.

Only a few counts were recorded for this clone. Its cognate antigen is unknown. Profiled with immunoSEQ multiplex PCR; TCRdb holds only in-frame clones, not every one. The sample gives 2,500 or so clones, about 24% of which show up once; approximately 19% is in the top ten. Free of atypia, the adjacent lung was collected at least 2 cm away from the tumor margin. The sample consisted of normal lung tissue next to the tumor, taken before any cancer treatment. This rearrangement joins TRBV11-3 to TRBJ1-2; D perhaps matches TRBD1 (5 bases). This clonotype was obtained from a female donor with stage II lung adenocarcinoma. This CDR3 is CASSRSTGSNYGYTF. CDR3 DNA: TGTGCCAGCAGCAGAAGCACAGGCTCTAACTATGGCTACACCTTC.